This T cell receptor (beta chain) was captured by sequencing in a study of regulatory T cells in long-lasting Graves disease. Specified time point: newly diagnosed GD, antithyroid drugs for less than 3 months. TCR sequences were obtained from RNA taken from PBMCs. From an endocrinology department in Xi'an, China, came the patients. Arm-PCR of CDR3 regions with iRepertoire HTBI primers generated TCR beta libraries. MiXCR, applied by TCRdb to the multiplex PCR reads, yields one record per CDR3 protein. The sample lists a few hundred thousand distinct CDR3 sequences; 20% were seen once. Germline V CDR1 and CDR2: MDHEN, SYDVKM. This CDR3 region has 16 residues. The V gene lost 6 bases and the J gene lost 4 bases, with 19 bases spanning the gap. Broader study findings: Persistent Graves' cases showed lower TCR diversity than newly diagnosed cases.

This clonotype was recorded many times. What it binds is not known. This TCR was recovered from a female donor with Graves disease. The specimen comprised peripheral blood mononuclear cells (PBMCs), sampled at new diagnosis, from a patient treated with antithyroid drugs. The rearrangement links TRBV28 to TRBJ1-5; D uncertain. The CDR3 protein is CASSVGQTSFNQPQHF. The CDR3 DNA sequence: TGTGCCAGCAGCGTCGGGCAAACCTCCTTTAATCAGCCCCAGCATTTT.